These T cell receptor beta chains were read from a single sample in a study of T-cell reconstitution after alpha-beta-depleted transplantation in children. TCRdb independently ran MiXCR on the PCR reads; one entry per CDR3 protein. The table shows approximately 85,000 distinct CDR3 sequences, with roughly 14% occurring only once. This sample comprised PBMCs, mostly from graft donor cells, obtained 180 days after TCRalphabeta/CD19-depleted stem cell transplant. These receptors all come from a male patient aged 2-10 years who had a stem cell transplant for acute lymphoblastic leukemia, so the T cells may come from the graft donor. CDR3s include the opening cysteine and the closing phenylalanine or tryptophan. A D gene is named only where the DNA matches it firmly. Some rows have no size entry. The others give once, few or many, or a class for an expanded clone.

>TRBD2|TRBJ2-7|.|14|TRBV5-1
TGCGCCAGCAGCTTAATAGCGGGCCTCTACGAGCAGTACTTC
CASSLIAGLYEQYF
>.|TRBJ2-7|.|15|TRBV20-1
TGCAGTGCTAGAGGGGGAGGCGGGAAACTCTACGAGCAGTACTTC
CSARGGGGKLYEQYF
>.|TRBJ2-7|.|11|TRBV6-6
TGTGCCAGCGAGGGCTCCTACGAGCAGTACTTC
CASEGSYEQYF
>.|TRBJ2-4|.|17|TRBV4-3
TGCGCCAGCAGCCAAGGGGATAGGGGTTTAGCCAAAAACATTCAGTACTTC
CASSQGDRGLAKNIQYF
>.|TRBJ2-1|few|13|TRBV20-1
TGCAGTGCCCCTGACTTTGCCTACAATGAGCAGTTCTTC
CSAPDFAYNEQFF
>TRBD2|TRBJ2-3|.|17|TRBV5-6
TGTGCCAGCAGCTTGGTTTACGCGGCGGGGGGCACAGATACGCAGTATTTT
CASSLVYAAGGTDTQYF
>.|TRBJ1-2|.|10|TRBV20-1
TGCAGTGTAAAGTTCTATGGCTACACCTTC
CSVKFYGYTF
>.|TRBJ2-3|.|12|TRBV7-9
TGTGCCAGCAACAAAGAGAGGAGTACGCAGTATTTT
CASNKERSTQYF
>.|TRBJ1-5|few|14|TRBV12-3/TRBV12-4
TGTGCCAGCAGCCTACAGGTCCGATATTGGCCCCAGCATTTT
CASSLQVRYWPQHF
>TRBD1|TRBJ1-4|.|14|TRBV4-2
TGTGCCAGCAGCTACGGGACAGGGTTTGAAAAACTGTTTTTT
CASSYGTGFEKLFF
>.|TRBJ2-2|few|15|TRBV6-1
TGTGCCAGCAGTGAGGACCGTCTCTATACCGGGGAGCTGTTTTTT
CASSEDRLYTGELFF
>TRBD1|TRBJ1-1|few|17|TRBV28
TGTGCCAGCAGTCCGAGACAGGGGGCGATTAGAGGTACTGAAGCTTTCTTT
CASSPRQGAIRGTEAFF
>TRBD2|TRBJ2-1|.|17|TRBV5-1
TGCGCCAGCAGCTTGGCCCTACTAGCGAGATCCTACAATGAGCAGTTCTTC
CASSLALLARSYNEQFF
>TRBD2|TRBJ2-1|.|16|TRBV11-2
TGTGCCAGCAGCTTAAGAGCGGGGGGCTCCTACAATGAGCAGTTCTTC
CASSLRAGGSYNEQFF
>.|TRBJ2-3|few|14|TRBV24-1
TGTGCCACCAGTGACCCCTCAAGCACAGATACGCAGTATTTT
CATSDPSSTDTQYF
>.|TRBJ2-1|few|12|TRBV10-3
TGTGCCATCAGGGGCTTCAACAATGAGCAGTTCTTC
CAIRGFNNEQFF
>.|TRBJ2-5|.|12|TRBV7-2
TGTGCCAGCAGCTTCCCTGTAGGGACCCAGTACTTC
CASSFPVGTQYF
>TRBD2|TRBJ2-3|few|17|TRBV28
TGTGCCAGCAGTCCTGCGGGACTAGCCAAGGGGACAGATACGCAGTATTTT
CASSPAGLAKGTDTQYF
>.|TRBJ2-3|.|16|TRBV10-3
TGTGCCATCAGAGCCTCCACAGGGACTAGCACAGATACGCAGTATTTT
CAIRASTGTSTDTQYF